These T cell receptor beta chains were read from a single sample in a study of CD8 T cells in ankylosing spondylitis. TCRdb itself ran the 5' RACE reads through MiXCR, one entry per CDR3 protein. This table has under 130,000 distinct CDR3 sequences, 24% appearing once. The sample consisted of synovial fluid, either unsorted or a sorted T cell fraction (not recorded which). These receptor sequences come from a male donor with ankylosing spondylitis. The CDR3 runs from the conserved cysteine through the conserved F or W. The order of the fields is J gene, D gene, clone size, V gene, CDR3 protein, CDR3 DNA. D genes are given only for firm matches. Rows may omit the clone size; those that give it use once, few, many or a size class.

J gene: TRBJ1-2; D gene: -; clone size: few; V gene: TRBV29-1; CDR3 protein: CSVVANYGYTF; CDR3 DNA: TGCAGCGTCGTAGCTAACTATGGCTACACCTTC
J gene: TRBJ1-5; D gene: TRBD1; clone size: -; V gene: TRBV12-3/TRBV12-4; CDR3 protein: CACSRFLGQGRANQPQHF; CDR3 DNA: TGTGCCTGCAGCCGATTTTTGGGACAGGGTCGGGCCAATCAGCCCCAGCATTTT
J gene: TRBJ2-5; D gene: -; clone size: many; V gene: TRBV11-3; CDR3 protein: CASSSEETQYF; CDR3 DNA: TGTGCCAGCAGCTCGGAGGAGACCCAGTACTTC
J gene: TRBJ1-5; D gene: -; clone size: -; V gene: TRBV12-3/TRBV12-4; CDR3 protein: CASSQSFGNQPQHF; CDR3 DNA: TGTGCCAGCAGTCAATCTTTTGGCAATCAGCCCCAGCATTTT
J gene: TRBJ2-3; D gene: -; clone size: -; V gene: TRBV20-1; CDR3 protein: CSARDDYTTDTQYF; CDR3 DNA: TGCAGTGCTAGAGATGACTATACCACAGATACGCAGTATTTT
J gene: TRBJ2-5; D gene: TRBD1; clone size: few; V gene: TRBV14; CDR3 protein: CASSQVLPYRGQETQYF; CDR3 DNA: TGTGCCAGCAGCCAAGTCCTGCCCTACAGGGGGCAAGAGACCCAGTACTTC
J gene: TRBJ2-3; D gene: -; clone size: -; V gene: TRBV19; CDR3 protein: CASRPPGLRTDTQYF; CDR3 DNA: TGTGCCAGTAGACCACCGGGACTGCGAACAGATACGCAGTATTTT
J gene: TRBJ2-5; D gene: TRBD2; clone size: -; V gene: TRBV5-1; CDR3 protein: CASSLRPSGNQETQYF; CDR3 DNA: TGCGCCAGCAGCTTGAGGCCTAGCGGAAACCAAGAGACCCAGTACTTC
J gene: TRBJ2-7; D gene: TRBD1; clone size: few; V gene: TRBV12-3/TRBV12-4; CDR3 protein: CASSTGQGFYEQYF; CDR3 DNA: TGTGCCAGCAGTACTGGACAGGGATTCTACGAGCAGTACTTC
J gene: TRBJ1-1; D gene: -; clone size: -; V gene: TRBV19; CDR3 protein: CASSPRGDTEAFF; CDR3 DNA: TGTGCCAGTAGTCCCCGGGGTGATACTGAAGCTTTCTTT
J gene: TRBJ2-1; D gene: TRBD2; clone size: few; V gene: TRBV9; CDR3 protein: CASSPPHGREFNEQFF; CDR3 DNA: TGTGCCAGCAGCCCCCCTCATGGGAGGGAGTTCAATGAGCAGTTCTTC